This T cell receptor (beta chain) was found in a study of PD-1 blockade in mismatch repair-deficient tumors. Across the whole study: All were previously treated, progressing patients with 12 mismatch repair-deficient cancer types.

Three pembrolizumab responders had their TCRs sequenced. Measured with immunoSEQ multiplex PCR; TCRdb has only the in-frame clones, and not every one. The sample lists around 23,000 clones, 83% occurring once. Germline V gene lookup returns CDR1 LGHNA and CDR2 YSLEER. The CDR3 runs to 15 residues. V was pared by 0 bases and J by 3 bases, with 12 bases between. The gene calls are TRBV4-3 and TRBJ2-7; D remains unclear. This receptor was obtained from an adult with mismatch repair-deficient cancer. The specimen was peripheral blood, collected 12 weeks after starting pembrolizumab. CDR3 in DNA: TGCGCCAGCAGCCAAGACTTGACACCCTACTACGAGCAGTACTTC. Its protein is CASSQDLTPYYEQYF.